The rows below give T cell receptor beta chains drawn from one sample of a study of blood T cell repertoires in COVID-19. Using immunoSEQ multiplex PCR, the repertoire was profiled, and TCRdb retains in-frame clones only, with some absent. This sample carries 170,000 or so clones, 70% to 90% of them seen once, and the ten largest clones take 2.7%. The sample consisted of peripheral blood. Receptors were obtained from a man in his forties with active or convalescent COVID-19. The CDR3 runs from the conserved cysteine through the conserved F or W. The D gene is left open where the match is weak. The size entry is marked missing in some rows and otherwise reads once, few, many or a size class.

-	TRBD1	TRBV5-4	TRBJ1-2	CASSFHQGAQGYTF
once	-	TRBV27	TRBJ1-1	CASSFRLQDMNTEAFF
-	-	TRBV28	TRBJ1-5	CASSPVSNQPQHF
few	-	TRBV24-1	TRBJ2-3	CATMGLRTDTQYF
-	-	TRBV5-4	TRBJ1-4	CASSLTGHTNEKLFF
-	-	TRBV10-2	TRBJ2-3	CASKTQIQGSTDTQYF
-	TRBD1	TRBV4-2	TRBJ1-6	CASSQRDRGLSPLHF
-	-	TRBV7-9	TRBJ1-6	CASSTFGGALHF
-	-	TRBV6-5	TRBJ1-4	CASRIDRNNEKLFF
-	-	TRBV6-5	TRBJ2-1	CASSYSQGNEQFF
-	TRBD1	TRBV7-2	TRBJ2-7	CASSLRQGHGYEQYF
-	-	TRBV4-3	TRBJ1-3	CASSQEGAGGTGNTIYF
-	TRBD2	TRBV9	TRBJ2-7	CASSPPPPGLAVFEQYF
once	-	TRBV12-5	TRBJ2-7	CASGFPWGDAYEQYF
-	-	TRBV4-1	TRBJ1-1	CASSQVGVGTEAFF
-	-	TRBV5-5	TRBJ1-3	CASSLGAGRNTIYF
-	TRBD2	TRBV10-3	TRBJ2-5	CAIRLGGGNQETQYF
few	TRBD1	TRBV5-1	TRBJ2-1	CASSLAGTGIGEQFF
few	-	TRBV5-1	TRBJ1-2	CASSLYNGGGYTF
few	-	TRBV7-3	TRBJ2-5	CASSSWGDRAETQYF
-	-	TRBV9	TRBJ1-4	CASSVGHATNEKLFF
-	-	TRBV19	TRBJ2-3	CASSFRGATQYF
-	-	TRBV11-3	TRBJ2-1	CASSPRYNEQFF
-	TRBD1	TRBV6-5	TRBJ1-2	CASRGQAVDGYTF
once	TRBD2	TRBV3-1/TRBV3-2	TRBJ2-7	CASTPFPGGEYEQYF
-	-	TRBV21-1	TRBJ2-1	CANTSQGRDEQFF